The T cell receptor (beta chain) under discussion was sequenced for a study of blood T cell repertoires in COVID-19. Turning to the study itself: Donors in the United States, Italy and Spain gave samples during acute or convalescent COVID-19.

Method: immunoSEQ multiplex PCR; TCRdb's copy keeps in-frame clones and lacks some. In the table there are approximately 120,000 clones, 90% of which are singletons. This CDR3 spans 21 amino acids. This TCR derives from a human donor in a cohort sampled during active COVID-19. The chain is built from TRBV21-1 and TRBJ2-1; the table's D call, TRBD1, was not checked against the DNA. TRBV21-1 is a documented pseudogene. Sequences were obtained from peripheral blood. CDR3 sequence reads: CASSKGVGDRESGCRPHEQFF. The CDR3 nucleotides read TGTGCCAGCAGCAAAGGGGTTGGGGACAGGGAAAGCGGCTGCCGTCCTCATGAGCAGTTCTTC.